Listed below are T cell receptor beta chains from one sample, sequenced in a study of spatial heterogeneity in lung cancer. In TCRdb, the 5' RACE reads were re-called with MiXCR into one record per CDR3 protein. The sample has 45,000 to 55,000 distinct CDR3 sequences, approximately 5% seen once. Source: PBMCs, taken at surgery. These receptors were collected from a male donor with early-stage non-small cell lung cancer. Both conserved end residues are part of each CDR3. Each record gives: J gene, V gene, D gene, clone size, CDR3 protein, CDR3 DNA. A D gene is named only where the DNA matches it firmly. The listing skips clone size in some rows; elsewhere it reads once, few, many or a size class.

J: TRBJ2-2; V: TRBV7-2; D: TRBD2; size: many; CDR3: CASSLTRRTSGTGELFF; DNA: TGTGCCAGCAGCTTAACGAGGCGGACTAGCGGCACCGGGGAGCTGTTTTTT
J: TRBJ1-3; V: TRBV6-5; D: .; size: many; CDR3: CASSYSRGNTIYF; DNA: TGTGCCAGCAGTTACTCGCGGGGAAACACCATATATTTT
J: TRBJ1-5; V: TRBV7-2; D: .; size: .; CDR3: CASSLGGPSNQPQHF; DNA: TGTGCCAGCAGCTTAGGGGGACCTAGCAATCAGCCCCAGCATTTT
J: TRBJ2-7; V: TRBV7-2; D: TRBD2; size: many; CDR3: CASSLTTSGEQYF; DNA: TGTGCCAGCAGCTTAACGACTAGCGGGGAGCAGTACTTC
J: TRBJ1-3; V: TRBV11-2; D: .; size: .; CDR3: CASSLDAHGTVYSGNTIYF; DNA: TGTGCCAGCAGCTTAGATGCGCATGGCACTGTCTACTCTGGAAACACCATATATTTT
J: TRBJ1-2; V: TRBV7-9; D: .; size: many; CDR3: CASSLPGTTVLGYTF; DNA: TGTGCCAGCAGCCTACCCGGGACGACAGTTCTTGGCTACACCTTC
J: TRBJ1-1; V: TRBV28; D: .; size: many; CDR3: CASRPGDYAPEAFF; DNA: TGTGCCAGCAGGCCAGGGGATTACGCGCCTGAAGCTTTCTTT
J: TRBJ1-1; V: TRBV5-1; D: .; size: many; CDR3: CASSLNFGNTEAFF; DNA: TGCGCCAGCAGCTTGAACTTTGGGAACACTGAAGCTTTCTTT
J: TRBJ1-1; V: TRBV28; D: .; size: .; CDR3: CVSRRAQQNTEAFF; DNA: TGTGTCAGCAGACGAGCACAACAGAACACTGAAGCTTTCTTT
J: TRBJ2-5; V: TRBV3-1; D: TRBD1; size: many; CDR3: CASSQSGTGQETQYF; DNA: TGTGCCAGCAGCCAATCCGGGACAGGGCAAGAGACCCAGTACTTC
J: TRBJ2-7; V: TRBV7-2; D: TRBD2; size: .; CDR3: CASSSRLAGVEQYF; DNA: TGTGCCAGCAGCTCCAGACTAGCGGGAGTGGAGCAGTACTTC
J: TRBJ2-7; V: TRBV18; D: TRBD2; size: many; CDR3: CASSLGLAGAYEQYF; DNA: TGTGCCAGCTCACTGGGACTAGCGGGCGCCTACGAGCAGTACTTC
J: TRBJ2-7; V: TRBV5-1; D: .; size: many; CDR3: CASSLAWVAFSEQYF; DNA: TGCGCCAGCAGCTTGGCTTGGGTAGCCTTCTCGGAGCAGTACTTC
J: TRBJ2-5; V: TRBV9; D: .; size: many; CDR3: CASSVSANQETQYF; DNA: TGTGCCAGCAGCGTGAGCGCAAACCAAGAGACCCAGTACTTC
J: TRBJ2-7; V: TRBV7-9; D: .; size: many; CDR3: CASSPIGGESSYEQYF; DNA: TGTGCCAGCAGCCCTATAGGAGGGGAAAGCTCCTACGAGCAGTACTTC
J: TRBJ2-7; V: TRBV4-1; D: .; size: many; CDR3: CASSQTLLGDPYEQYF; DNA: TGCGCCAGCAGCCAAACCCTCCTTGGGGATCCCTACGAGCAGTACTTC
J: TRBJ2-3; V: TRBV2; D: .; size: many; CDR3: CASSPAGGSVKDTQYF; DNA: TGTGCCAGCAGCCCCGCCGGGGGTAGCGTTAAAGATACGCAGTATTTT
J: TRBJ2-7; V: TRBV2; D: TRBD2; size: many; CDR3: CASSRDYKGEQYF; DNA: TGTGCCAGCAGTAGGGACTACAAAGGCGAGCAGTACTTC
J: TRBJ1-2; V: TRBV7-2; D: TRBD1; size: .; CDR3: CASSLAGQGDGYTF; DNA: TGTGCCAGCAGCTTAGCAGGACAGGGCGATGGCTACACCTTC
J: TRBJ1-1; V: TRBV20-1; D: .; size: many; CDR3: CSARSPSGGTEAFF; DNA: TGCAGTGCTAGATCACCCTCAGGAGGCACTGAAGCTTTCTTT
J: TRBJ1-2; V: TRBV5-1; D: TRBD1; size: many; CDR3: CASSLDGTGNGYTF; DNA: TGCGCCAGCAGCTTGGATGGGACAGGGAATGGCTACACCTTC
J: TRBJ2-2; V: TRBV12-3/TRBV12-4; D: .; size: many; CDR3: CASTLNTGELFF; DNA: TGTGCCAGCACATTGAACACCGGGGAGCTGTTTTTT
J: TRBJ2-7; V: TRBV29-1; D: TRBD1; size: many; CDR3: CSAGQGAGEQYF; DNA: TGCAGCGCCGGACAGGGGGCAGGTGAGCAGTACTTC
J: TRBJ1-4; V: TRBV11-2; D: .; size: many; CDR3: CASSLATTNEKLFF; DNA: TGTGCCAGCAGCTTGGCCACAACTAATGAAAAACTGTTTTTT
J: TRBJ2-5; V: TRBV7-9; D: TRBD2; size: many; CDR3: CASSLGGREGTQYF; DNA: TGTGCCAGCAGCTTAGGGGGCCGGGAGGGGACCCAGTACTTC
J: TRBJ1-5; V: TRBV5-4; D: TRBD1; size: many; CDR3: CASSLGTGGNQPQHF; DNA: TGTGCCAGCAGCTTGGGAACAGGGGGGAATCAGCCCCAGCATTTT
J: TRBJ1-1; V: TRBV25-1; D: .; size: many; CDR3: CASSEGRQANTEAFF; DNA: TGTGCCAGCAGTGAAGGTCGGCAGGCGAACACTGAAGCTTTCTTT
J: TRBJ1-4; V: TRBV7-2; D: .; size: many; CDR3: CASSQRTATTNEKLFF; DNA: TGTGCCAGCAGCCAACGGACGGCCACAACTAATGAAAAACTGTTTTTT
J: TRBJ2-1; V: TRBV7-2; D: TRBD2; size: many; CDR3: CASSSWTSGRLTDEQFF; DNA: TGTGCCAGCAGCTCTTGGACTAGCGGGAGATTAACGGATGAGCAGTTCTTC
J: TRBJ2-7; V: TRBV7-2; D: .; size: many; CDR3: CASSYRDGSYEQYF; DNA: TGTGCCAGCAGCTACCGGGACGGAAGCTACGAGCAGTACTTC
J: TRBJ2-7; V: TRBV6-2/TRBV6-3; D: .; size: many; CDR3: CASSWGGEQYF; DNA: TGTGCCAGCAGTTGGGGCGGCGAGCAGTACTTC
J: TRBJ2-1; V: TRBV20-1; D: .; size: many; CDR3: CSARDLNTSRLYGEQFF; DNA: TGCAGTGCTAGAGATTTAAACACTAGCCGACTATACGGTGAGCAGTTCTTC
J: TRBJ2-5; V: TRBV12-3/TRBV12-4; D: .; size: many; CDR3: CASSLEGSTQYF; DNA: TGTGCCAGCAGTTTGGAGGGGTCGACCCAGTACTTC
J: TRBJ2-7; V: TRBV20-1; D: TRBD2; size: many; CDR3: CSARGLAQEQYF; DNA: TGCAGTGCTAGAGGACTAGCTCAGGAGCAGTACTTC
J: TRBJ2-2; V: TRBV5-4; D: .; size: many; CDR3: CASSLYELNTGELFF; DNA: TGTGCCAGCAGCTTGTATGAGCTGAACACCGGGGAGCTGTTTTTT
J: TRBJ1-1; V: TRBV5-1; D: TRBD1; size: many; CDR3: CASSSLTGRGTEAFF; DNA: TGCGCCAGCAGCAGTTTGACAGGGAGGGGCACTGAAGCTTTCTTT
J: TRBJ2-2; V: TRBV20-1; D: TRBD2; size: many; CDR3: CSAPSGRATGELFF; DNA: TGCAGTGCTCCTAGCGGGAGGGCCACCGGGGAGCTGTTTTTT
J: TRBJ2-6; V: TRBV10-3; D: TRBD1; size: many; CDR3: CAISEPGTGEGANVLTF; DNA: TGTGCCATCAGTGAGCCGGGGACAGGGGAAGGGGCCAACGTCCTGACTTTC
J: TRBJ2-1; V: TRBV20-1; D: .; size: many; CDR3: CSARERGLSFNEQFF; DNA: TGCAGTGCTAGAGAGAGGGGACTGAGCTTCAATGAGCAGTTCTTC
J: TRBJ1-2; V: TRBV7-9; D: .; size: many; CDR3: CASSLYRDYGYTF; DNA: TGTGCCAGCAGCTTGTACAGGGACTATGGCTACACCTTC
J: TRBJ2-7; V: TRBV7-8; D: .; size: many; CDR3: CASSSDYEQYF; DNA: TGTGCCAGCAGCTCCGACTACGAGCAGTACTTC
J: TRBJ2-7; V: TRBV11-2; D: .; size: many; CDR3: CASRRNRGMEQYF; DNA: TGTGCCAGCAGAAGGAACCGGGGGATGGAGCAGTACTTC
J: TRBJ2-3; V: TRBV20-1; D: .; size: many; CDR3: CSAKGMTDTQYF; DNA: TGCAGTGCTAAGGGGATGACAGATACGCAGTATTTT
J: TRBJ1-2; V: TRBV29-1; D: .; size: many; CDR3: CSVTRDREGYTF; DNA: TGCAGCGTTACCAGGGACCGAGAAGGCTACACCTTC